This is a list of T cell receptor beta chains from one sample in a study of T cell responses to AZD1222 COVID-19 vaccine. Measured with immunoSEQ multiplex PCR; TCRdb has only the in-frame clones, and not every one. The sample has 130,000 or so clones, more than 65% seen once; the top ten hold about 28%. Sequences were derived from peripheral blood, sampled 28 days after the second AZD1222 dose. The receptors were gathered from an adult who received the AZD1222 COVID-19 vaccine. Each CDR3 is given with its conserved first and last residue. The D gene is left open where the match is weak. Not all rows give a size; the values are once, few, many and, for expanded clones, a class.

CASNRLDEQYF,TGTGCCAGCAACCGTCTTGACGAGCAGTACTTC,.,TRBJ2-7,TRBV3-1/TRBV3-2,.
CASSSPPGTKSTDTQYF,TGTGCCAGCAGCTCCCCCCCCGGGACTAAGAGCACAGATACGCAGTATTTT,once,TRBJ2-3,TRBV4-2,TRBD2
CASSLGEAFF,TGTGCCAGCAGCTTAGGTGAAGCTTTCTTT,.,TRBJ1-1,TRBV2,.
CSVIGDSGGQPYEQYF,TGCAGCGTTATCGGGGATTCCGGGGGACAACCCTACGAGCAGTACTTC,.,TRBJ2-7,TRBV29-1,.
CASRYVENEKLFF,TGTGCCAGCAGATACGTGGAGAATGAAAAACTGTTTTTT,.,TRBJ1-4,TRBV6-5,.
CASSRSGSEELFF,TGTGCCAGCAGCCGGAGCGGGAGCGAAGAGCTGTTTTTT,.,TRBJ2-2,TRBV12-3/TRBV12-4,TRBD2
CASSLGRERWGYTF,TGTGCCAGCAGCCTAGGGCGGGAACGTTGGGGCTACACCTTC,few,TRBJ1-2,TRBV7-2,.
CATSRGGKTNYGYTF,TGTGCCACCAGCCGAGGAGGGAAGACTAACTATGGCTACACCTTC,.,TRBJ1-2,TRBV15,.
CAWQHRGNYGYTF,TGTGCCTGGCAGCACAGGGGAAACTATGGCTACACCTTC,.,TRBJ1-2,TRBV30,TRBD1
CASSLFVGDTEAFF,TGCGCCAGCAGCTTGTTTGTAGGGGACACTGAAGCTTTCTTT,.,TRBJ1-1,TRBV5-1,.
CASVSGGAYEQYF,TGTGCCAGCGTTAGCGGGGGGGCTTACGAGCAGTACTTC,.,TRBJ2-7,TRBV28,TRBD2
CASSTGHSNQPQHF,TGTGCCAGCAGCACCGGGCATAGCAATCAGCCCCAGCATTTT,.,TRBJ1-5,TRBV7-2,.
CASSASGDNSPLHF,TGTGCCAGCAGTGCCTCGGGGGATAATTCACCCCTCCACTTT,few,TRBJ1-6,TRBV6-6,.
CASGLNTGTGELFF,TGTGCTAGTGGTTTGAATACGGGCACCGGGGAGCTGTTTTTT,once,TRBJ2-2,TRBV12-5,.
CASSLKGGEKLFF,TGTGCCAGCAGCTTAAAAGGTGGAGAAAAACTGTTTTTT,once,TRBJ1-4,TRBV7-2,.
CASSPGQGGTQGPQHF,TGTGCCAGCTCACCAGGACAGGGTGGGACTCAGGGGCCCCAGCATTTT,few,TRBJ1-5,TRBV18,TRBD1